This passage covers 10 T cell receptor beta chains from one sample sequenced in a study of cytotoxic CD8 clonotypes in ibrutinib-treated CLL. Method: immunoSEQ multiplex PCR; TCRdb's copy keeps in-frame clones and lacks some. The repertoire holds roughly 15,000 clones, around 64% seen once, with around 40% in the top ten. The sample was PBMCs, taken before ibrutinib treatment. The receptors here all came from a human donor with chronic lymphocytic leukemia.

This clone was counted between two and nine times. CDR3 in amino acids: CASSLGDYMNTEAFF. Written as DNA, the CDR3 is TGTGCCAGCAGCTTGGGGGACTACATGAACACTGAAGCTTTCTTT. This chain joins TRBV5-4 and TRBJ1-1, with D maybe TRBD1 (5 bases). Per germline, CDR1 SGHNT and CDR2 YYREEE (reference sequence). CDR3 size: 15 residues. V lost 0 bases to trimming and J lost 0 bases, with 9 bases between them.

This clone was seen a single time. The rearrangement joins TRBV7-8 to TRBJ2-3; D is tentatively TRBD1 or TRBD2 (5 bases each). The germline V gene encodes CDR1 SGHVS and CDR2 FQNEAQ. The CDR3 runs to 14 residues. The germline V and J ends were trimmed by 2 bases and 4 bases, with 10 bases remaining between them. CDR3 region: CASSLTGPADTQYF. The CDR3 DNA sequence: TGTGCCAGCAGCTTAACGGGGCCCGCAGATACGCAGTATTTT.

V is TRBV2 and J is TRBJ1-2; TRBD1 might be the D (5 bases). V lost 1 base, J lost 1 base, and 10 bases lay in between. The CDR3 spans 15 residues. Germline V CDR1 and CDR2: SNHLY, FYNNEI. CDR3: CASSEEPGNNYGYTF. The CDR3 DNA follows: TGTGCCAGCAGTGAAGAACCAGGGAATAACTATGGCTACACCTTC.

The rearrangement joins TRBV14 to TRBJ2-3; maybe TRBD1 (6 bases). V lost 4 bases, J lost 7 bases, and 15 bases lay in between. This CDR3 spans 14 amino acids. Germline CDR1 reads SGHDN; CDR2 reads FVKESK. CDR3 coding DNA: TGTGCCAGCAGCCGCAGGACAGTGGGGAATACGCAGTATTTT. It translates to CASSRRTVGNTQYF.

Worth noting for this clone: A much larger clone differs from this one at a single base, so this may be a read error. The gene calls are TRBV4-1 and TRBJ2-1; D is undetermined. V was shortened by 6 bases and J by 6 bases, with 9 bases between the two germline ends. Germline V lookup: CDR1 MGHRA, CDR2 YSYEKL. The CDR3 covers 12 residues. This CDR3 is CASSGYSNEQFF. CDR3 sequence (DNA): TGCGCCAGCAGTGGGTACAGCAATGAGCAGTTCTTC.

J is TRBJ2-1 and V is TRBV19, with D possibly TRBD2 on 5 matching bases. The CDR3 is made up of 13 amino acids. CDR1 and CDR2 from the germline V gene are LNHDA and SQIVND (reference sequence). The V gene lost 3 bases and the J gene lost 4 bases, with 7 bases spanning the gap. CDR3 sequence (DNA): TGTGCCAGTAGTATTCGGGGATACAATGAGCAGTTCTTC. Translating it yields CASSIRGYNEQFF. The full variable domain, its missing parts supplied by reference TRBV19 and TRBJ2-1, is DGGITQSPKYLFRKEGQNVTLSCEQNLNHDAMYWYRQDPGQGLRLIYYSQIVNDFQKGDIAEGYSVSREKKESFPLTVTSAQKNPTAFYLCASSIRGYNEQFFGPGTRLTVL.

The chain links TRBV19 to TRBJ1-1; D unresolved. This CDR3 contains 15 residues. The V end was cut by 1 base, the J end by 2 bases, with 11 bases between. CDR1 and CDR2 from the germline V gene are LNHDA and SQIVND (reference sequence). The CDR3 loop is CASSIVQVGNTEAFF. The CDR3 DNA reads as TGTGCCAGTAGTATAGTTCAGGTTGGAAACACTGAAGCTTTCTTT.

V and J are TRBV14 and TRBJ1-1, with D possibly matching TRBD1 (5 bases). CDR3 size: 16 residues. The germline V gene has CDR1 SGHDN and CDR2 FVKESK. The V gene lost 0 bases and the J gene lost 0 bases, with 11 bases spanning the gap. The CDR3 DNA reads TGTGCCAGCAGCCAAGACCTCGGACATTTGAACACTGAAGCTTTCTTT. This gives the protein CASSQDLGHLNTEAFF.

Within the sample, this clone is large. The V call is TRBV11-2, the J call TRBJ1-1; no reliable D call. CDR3 length equals 12 residues. Trimming pared 1 base from V and 5 bases from J, leaving 5 bases between. Germline values: CDR1 SGHAT, CDR2 FQNNGV. CDR3 sequence: CASSLVSTEAFF. The DNA for the CDR3 is TGTGCCAGCAGCTTAGTGAGTACTGAAGCTTTCTTT.

The chain recombines TRBV11-2 with TRBJ1-1; 10 bases match TRBD1. The CDR3 contains 15 residues. V dropped 5 bases and J dropped 1; count of bases not matched to a gene: 4. Germline-derived CDR1 and CDR2 are SGHAT and FQNNGV. CDR3 DNA: TGTGCCAGCAGCACGTGGACAGGGGGGAACACTGAAGCTTTCTTT. Residues: CASSTWTGGNTEAFF.